Described below is a single TCR beta chain sequence and its context. Its antigen is currently unknown. Treatment described: approximately 11-day PBMC culture with coronavirus spike peptide pools or control peptides (ViraFEST assay). Peptide-pool expansion of antigen-specific T cells preceded TCR sequencing in ViraFEST. Recorded positive PCR dates fall between March and December 2020, preceding US Alpha, Beta and Delta variants. This sample stems from a study of vaccination and CD4 T cells after COVID-19. In the study overall: Convalescent individuals numbered four females and six males, two being Hispanic.

General study points: The rise in median SARS-CoV-2-reactive clonotypes, from around 19 to 38, was not significant.

The CDR3 loop spans 13 amino acids. The trim removed 6 bases at V and 2 bases at J, leaving 3 bases unmatched. Germline CDR1 is MNHEY and CDR2 is SVGAGI. Sequenced with the Oncomine TCR Beta short-read assay was DNA taken from cultured CD4+ T cells. TCRdb re-derived calls from the PCR reads in MiXCR, one entry per CDR3 protein. Of 22,000 or so distinct CDR3 sequences listed, about 41% were seen once; the top ten hold about 15%. The TCR sequence derives from a human donor who had recovered from COVID-19. Input material: CD4+ T cells from blood, cultured in vitro. The V gene is TRBV6-5, the J gene TRBJ1-1, with 7 bases aligning to TRBD1. The CDR3 bases are TGTGCCAGCAGGTACAGGGGAAACACTGAAGCTTTCTTT. As protein: CASRYRGNTEAFF.